The text below deals with one T cell receptor beta chain. The antigen is unknown. This entry comes from a study of cytomegalovirus exposure and HLA in healthy donors. Study-level background: Early released data comprised about 90 million unique TCRs from HLA-typed donors. Notes on the study in general: Per published reports, the classifier diagnosed cytomegalovirus status with high specificity and sensitivity.

The CDR3 is 15 residues long. Trimming removed 1 base from V and 4 bases from J, with 11 bases in between. Germline V gene sequence: CDR1 SGHTA, CDR2 FQGNSA. The PCR made use of 60 Vbeta and 13 Jbeta primers. TCRdb's table, derived via immunoSEQ multiplex PCR, lists solely in-frame clones and lacks some. This repertoire shows around 150,000 clones, more than 80% found once; its top ten account for roughly 4%. The specimen sequenced was PBMCs. The chain carries TRBV7-2 and TRBJ2-1; D might be TRBD1 (6 bases). The sequence was collected from a woman in her thirties or forties in good health and CMV-seropositive. CDR3 nucleotide sequence: TGTGCCAGCAGCTTAGACAGGGACGGTTACAATGAGCAGTTCTTC. Residues: CASSLDRDGYNEQFF.